This record looks at one TCR beta chain sequence and its context. Its antigen is currently unknown. The record originates from a study of cytotoxic CD8 clonotypes in ibrutinib-treated CLL. Whole-study results and caveats: Baseline clonality, higher than in age-matched healthy donors, tracked circulating CD8+ T-cell counts.

CDR3 length: 12 residues. Per germline, CDR1 MNHNY and CDR2 SVGAGI (reference sequence). Between the trimmed V and J ends, which lost 8 bases and 0 bases, there was a span of 5 bases. Libraries were prepared by immunoSEQ multiplex PCR; TCRdb keeps only in-frame clonotypes and omits some of them. The data hold approximately 320,000 clones, with under 70% observed a single time. The V and J genes are TRBV6-6 and TRBJ1-5; no firm D call. The source material was PBMCs, sampled after 36 months of ibrutinib treatment. The sequence derives from a human donor with chronic lymphocytic leukemia. CDR3 nucleotides: TGTGCCAGCGGAAATAGCAATCAGCCCCAGCATTTT. It translates to CASGNSNQPQHF.